This entry lists 5 T cell receptor beta chains sequenced from one sample in a study of blood T cells in healthy people across ages. Combining a sample-barcoded 5' primer with a J-beta primer mix, a second PCR ran for 7 to 11 cycles. A single record per CDR3 protein comes from TCRdb applying MiXCR to the 5' RACE reads. The sample consists of 1,500,000 or so distinct CDR3 sequences, approximately 43% of them appearing once. The sequencing input was blood. The receptors were sampled from a woman aged 18-35 years in good health.

The chain has TRBV20-1 and TRBJ2-4; D is perhaps TRBD1 (6 bases). The end of the DNA aligns better with TRBJ2-7, so the J call may be wrong. The CDR3 runs to 14 residues. CDR1 and CDR2 from the germline V gene are DFQATT and SNEGSKA (reference sequence). CDR3 protein: CSASTGQGPYEQYF. The DNA for the CDR3 is TGCAGTGCCAGCACAGGGCAGGGACCCTACGAGCAGTACTTC.

The chain recombines TRBV12-3 or TRBV12-4 with TRBJ2-7; 8 bases match TRBD1. The CDR3 loop spans 15 amino acids. V trimming: 6 bases; J trimming: 6 bases; junction bases outside the gene matches: 13. DNA for the CDR3: TGTGCCAGCAGCTACGGACAGGGCATGAAAGGCGAGCAGTACTTC. This sequence encodes CASSYGQGMKGEQYF.

The chain recombines TRBV6-2 or TRBV6-3 with TRBJ1-1; no definite D call. The CDR3 is 15 amino acids. The germline V gene encodes CDR1 MNHEY and CDR2 SVGEGT. Trimming removed 4 bases at V and 1 base at J, with 13 bases between. CDR3 in amino acids: CASSSPFRTNTEAFF. CDR3 bases: TGTGCCAGCAGTTCCCCCTTCAGAACGAACACTGAAGCTTTCTTT.

The chain carries TRBV24-1 and TRBJ2-3, with D tentatively TRBD1 or TRBD2 (5 bases each). Germline values: CDR1 KGHDR, CDR2 SFDVKD. The CDR3 covers 12 residues. The V and J ends lost 5 bases and 6 bases respectively, with 8 bases between them. CDR3 amino acids: CATSVWGDTQYF. The CDR3, as DNA: TGTGCCACCAGTGTCTGGGGGGATACGCAGTATTTT.

This clonotype was detected only a few times. V and J are TRBV4-1 and TRBJ2-5; 10 bases are shared with TRBD2. The CDR3 contains 16 residues. Germline lookup yields CDR1 MGHRA and CDR2 YSYEKL. Trimming cost V 2 bases and J 5 bases; bases outside gene matches: 8. The CDR3 protein is CASSQLIAGGPETQYF. The DNA for the CDR3 is TGCGCCAGCAGCCAACTGATAGCGGGGGGCCCCGAGACCCAGTACTTC.